These 14 T cell receptor beta chains were sequenced from one sample in a study of blood T cell repertoires in COVID-19. Sequenced by immunoSEQ multiplex PCR; TCRdb stores in-frame clones only, minus some. Of around 200,000 clones in the sample, roughly 90% were seen once. The sequenced sample was PBMCs or T cells enriched from blood (not recorded which). The receptors originated from a woman in her late teens or twenties who had recovered from COVID-19.

The chain recombines TRBV28 with TRBJ1-2, with a weak D call TRBD1 (5 bases). The germline V gene has CDR1 MDHEN and CDR2 SYDVKM. The V end was cut by 6 bases, the J end by 5 bases, with 13 bases between. The CDR3 is 13 amino acids. The CDR3 DNA sequence: TGTGCCAGCAGCTGCTGCCGACAGTATGGCTACACCTTC. This gives the protein CASSCCRQYGYTF.

The chain uses TRBV6-2 or TRBV6-3 and TRBJ1-5; possible D gene TRBD1, 6 bases. This CDR3 contains 14 residues. V was pared by 2 bases and J by 8 bases, with 13 bases between. The germline gives CDR1 MNHEY, CDR2 SVGEGT. The CDR3 protein is CASSYGTQSEPQHF. The CDR3 DNA follows: TGTGCCAGCAGTTACGGGACACAAAGCGAGCCCCAGCATTTT.

This clone was counted once. J is TRBJ1-2 and V is TRBV5-1, with D unclear. The CDR3 consists of 13 residues. The germline V gene has CDR1 SGHRS and CDR2 YFSETQ. Trimming removed 0 bases from V and 6 bases from J, with 9 bases in between. The CDR3 nucleotides are TGCGCCAGCAGCTTGGTCTCTCGGGATGGCTACACCTTC. Its protein is CASSLVSRDGYTF.

This chain links TRBV3-1 (or the pseudogene TRBV3-2) with TRBJ2-7; the D gene is possibly TRBD1 (5 bases). Per the germline V gene, CDR1 is LGHDT and CDR2 is YNNKEL (reference sequence). V dropped 3 bases and J dropped 4 bases, with 19 bases sitting between them. This CDR3 has 16 amino acids. The DNA of the CDR3 is TGTGCCAGCAGCCAGCTTTATTCAGGGTTAGGGTACGAGCAGTACTTC. As protein: CASSQLYSGLGYEQYF.

The rearrangement uses TRBV6-2 or TRBV6-3 and TRBJ1-4; D not certain. The V gene lost 0 bases and the J gene lost 8 bases, with 13 bases spanning the gap. This CDR3 has 15 amino acids. Germline V gene data show CDR1 as MNHEY and CDR2 as SVGEGT. The CDR3 spells CASSYSEGLREKLFF. The CDR3 nucleotides are TGTGCCAGCAGTTACTCGGAGGGATTACGGGAAAAACTGTTTTTT.

The rearrangement joins TRBV28 to TRBJ2-2; TRBD1 might be the D (5 bases). V gave up 2 bases and J gave up 4 bases, with 8 bases separating them. The CDR3 totals 14 residues. The germline CDR1 and CDR2 sequences are MDHEN and SYDVKM. Written as DNA, the CDR3 is TGTGCCAGCAGTTTACCCGACAGCACCGGGGAGCTGTTTTTT. Residues: CASSLPDSTGELFF.

V and J are TRBV28 and TRBJ2-3; 9 positions match TRBD1. This CDR3 has 12 residues. The germline gives CDR1 MDHEN, CDR2 SYDVKM. With 1 base clipped from V and 14 bases from J, the junction kept 4 bases outside the gene matches. In nucleotides, the CDR3 is TGTGCCAGCAGTTTATCCGGGACAGGGCCGTATTTT. Amino acid sequence: CASSLSGTGPYF.

This chain links TRBV30 with TRBJ2-7; D is undetermined. This CDR3 has 11 amino acids. V dropped 5 bases and J dropped 0 bases, with 5 bases sitting between them. Germline V gene data show CDR1 as GTSNPN and CDR2 as SVGIG (reference sequence). The CDR3 DNA follows: TGTGCCTGGGGCCTCTCCTACGAGCAGTACTTC. Protein sequence: CAWGLSYEQYF.

The chain joins TRBV27 to TRBJ1-5; TRBD1 aligns across 7 bases. Germline CDR1 and CDR2: MNHEY and SMNVEV (reference sequence). V shed 4 bases and J 1 base; nucleotides not matched to a gene: 10. The CDR3 covers 17 residues. CDR3 bases: TGTGCCAGCAGTTCCGACCACCCAGGGGGGAGCAATCAGCCCCAGCATTTT. It specifies CASSSDHPGGSNQPQHF.

The gene calls are TRBV7-6 and TRBJ1-6; D is undetermined. The V gene lost 1 base and the J gene lost 5 bases, with 12 bases spanning the gap. The CDR3 is made up of 16 amino acids. The germline gives CDR1 SGHVS, CDR2 FNYEAQ. CDR3 sequence: CASSLESGSNNSPLHF. The CDR3 coding sequence is TGTGCCAGCAGCTTAGAGTCCGGGTCGAATAATTCACCCCTCCACTTT.

The genes are TRBV29-1 and TRBJ1-2, with TRBD1 matching over 9 bases. This CDR3 contains 12 residues. V was pared by 4 bases and J by 5 bases, with 2 bases of the junction left unmatched. Germline CDR1 reads SQVTM; CDR2 reads ANQGSEA. The CDR3 sequence is CSVAGTGYGYTF. CDR3 DNA sequence: TGCAGCGTTGCCGGGACAGGGTATGGCTACACCTTC.

This clone has a single count. The chain employs TRBV6-5 and TRBJ2-7, with D maybe TRBD1 (5 bases). V was cut by 2 bases and J by 5 bases, with 13 bases left in between. The V gene's germline CDR1 is MNHEY and CDR2 SVGAGI. The CDR3 spans 14 residues. In nucleotides, the CDR3 is TGTGCCAGCAGTTACGATACAGGACCAAACGAGCAGTACTTC. It translates to CASSYDTGPNEQYF.

This clone was observed a single time. CDR3 sequence (DNA): TGTGCCACCAGCAGAGCCCCGCGGGGATCTTACGAGCAGTACTTC. Residues: CATSRAPRGSYEQYF. The chain links TRBV15 to TRBJ2-7; D perhaps matches TRBD2 (6 bases). The germline V and J ends were trimmed by 1 base and 4 bases, with 14 bases remaining between them. The CDR3 runs to 15 residues. The germline gives CDR1 LNHNV, CDR2 YYDKDF (reference sequence).

The chain carries TRBV5-6 and TRBJ1-2, with D unresolved. V was cut by 4 bases and J by 4 bases, with 14 bases left in between. The germline V gene has CDR1 SGHDT and CDR2 YYEEEE. This CDR3 comprises 14 residues. The DNA for the CDR3 is TGTGCCAGCAGCCCCCAAACAGCTCGCTATGGCTACACCTTC. Its protein product is CASSPQTARYGYTF.